This TCR beta chain was sequenced in a study of OX40 agonist ivuxolimab in advanced cancers. Study details: Six ivuxolimab dose levels, 0.01 to 10 mg/kg, were given intravenously every 2 weeks. There were three patients with partial responses, one having hepatocellular carcinoma and two cutaneous melanoma. Broader study findings: In the 0.1 to 3.0 mg/kg range, CD4+ and CD8+ blood T cells had expanded clonally by week 6. More expanded clones were seen, on average, in CD8+ T cells than in CD4+.

As to this clone: The antigen remains unidentified.

V lost 0 bases and J 1 base, leaving 8 bases between the germline ends. Per germline, CDR1 MNHEY and CDR2 SVGAGI. The CDR3 is 15 residues long. Sequencing was performed with immunoSEQ multiplex PCR; in TCRdb, only in-frame clones are kept and a portion is missing. The sample has some 40,000 clones, approximately 80% seen once. This receptor was taken from an adult with an advanced solid tumor such as melanoma, head and neck, liver or kidney cancer. Source: CD4+ or CD8+ T cells sorted from blood, taken in a trial of the OX40 agonist ivuxolimab. The rearrangement uses TRBV6-5 and TRBJ2-3; perhaps TRBD2 as D (6 bases). This chain's CDR3 is CASSYSGTGTDTQYF. The CDR3 DNA reads TGTGCCAGCAGTTACTCGGGGACTGGCACAGATACGCAGTATTTT.